The rows below give T cell receptor beta chains drawn from one sample of a study of shared clonotypes between healthy human individuals. Sequencing used immunoSEQ multiplex PCR; TCRdb keeps in-frame clones, though not all of them. The sample includes about 2.2 million clones, 93% of them seen just once. Material for sequencing was naive CD8+ T cells from PBMCs. These receptors originate from a man aged 18 to 30 in good health. Some clones in this sample may be carry-over from other donors' samples. CDR3s include the opening cysteine and the closing phenylalanine or tryptophan. Each record gives: clone size, D gene, CDR3 length, V gene, J gene, CDR3 DNA, CDR3 protein. D genes are given only for firm matches. A row's size may be missing; if present it is once, few, many or a size class.

clone_size: -
d_call: TRBD2
cdr3_length: 16
v_call: TRBV6-4
j_call: TRBJ2-7
cdr3_nt: TGTGCCAGCAGTTGTTCGGTAAGCGGGGCCTTCTACGAGCAGTACTTC
cdr3_aa: CASSCSVSGAFYEQYF

clone_size: -
d_call: TRBD2
cdr3_length: 17
v_call: TRBV15
j_call: TRBJ2-2
cdr3_nt: TGTGCCACCAGCAGAGGTGCGGCGCGGGAGGATTCCGGGGAGCTGTTTTTT
cdr3_aa: CATSRGAAREDSGELFF

clone_size: -
d_call: -
cdr3_length: 14
v_call: TRBV15
j_call: TRBJ1-5
cdr3_nt: TGTGCCACCAGCAGAGATCGGAACAATCAGCCCCAGCATTTT
cdr3_aa: CATSRDRNNQPQHF

clone_size: -
d_call: -
cdr3_length: 15
v_call: TRBV9
j_call: TRBJ2-6
cdr3_nt: TGTGCCAGCAGCCCCCAGCGCTTTGGGGCCAACGTCCTGACTTTC
cdr3_aa: CASSPQRFGANVLTF

clone_size: -
d_call: -
cdr3_length: 12
v_call: TRBV27
j_call: TRBJ2-7
cdr3_nt: TGTGCCACCCTGGCGGAGGGGAACGAGCAGTACTTC
cdr3_aa: CATLAEGNEQYF

clone_size: once
d_call: TRBD2
cdr3_length: 15
v_call: TRBV9
j_call: TRBJ2-1
cdr3_nt: TGTGCCAGCACCTGGAGCCGGGAGGGAAAGAATGAGCAGTTCTTC
cdr3_aa: CASTWSREGKNEQFF

clone_size: once
d_call: TRBD2
cdr3_length: 15
v_call: TRBV29-1
j_call: TRBJ2-1
cdr3_nt: TGCAGCGCTGCCCCAACTAGCGGGAGGATGGGTGAGCAGTTCTTC
cdr3_aa: CSAAPTSGRMGEQFF

clone_size: -
d_call: TRBD1
cdr3_length: 14
v_call: TRBV29-1
j_call: TRBJ1-4
cdr3_nt: TGCAGCGTTGGGCAGAGGACAGGGGTTGAAAAACTGTTTTTT
cdr3_aa: CSVGQRTGVEKLFF

clone_size: -
d_call: -
cdr3_length: 13
v_call: TRBV27
j_call: TRBJ2-4
cdr3_nt: TGTGCCAGCCGCGGCCAAGCCAAAAACATTCAGTACTTC
cdr3_aa: CASRGQAKNIQYF

clone_size: -
d_call: -
cdr3_length: 15
v_call: TRBV7-9
j_call: TRBJ2-7
cdr3_nt: TGTGCCAGCAGCTTAGCCGTTATGCTTTCCTACGAGCAGTACTTC
cdr3_aa: CASSLAVMLSYEQYF

clone_size: -
d_call: -
cdr3_length: 13
v_call: TRBV14
j_call: TRBJ2-1
cdr3_nt: TGTGCCAGCTCCCCAGCACATCCGAGCGAGCAGTTCTTC
cdr3_aa: CASSPAHPSEQFF

clone_size: -
d_call: -
cdr3_length: 12
v_call: TRBV7-9
j_call: TRBJ1-1
cdr3_nt: TGTGCCAGCGCTAAGGGGAACACTGAAGCTTTCTTT
cdr3_aa: CASAKGNTEAFF

clone_size: -
d_call: -
cdr3_length: 15
v_call: TRBV6-1
j_call: TRBJ2-7
cdr3_nt: TGTGCCAGCAGTGACATTGGCAGTAGCTCCTACGAGCAGTACTTC
cdr3_aa: CASSDIGSSSYEQYF

clone_size: -
d_call: -
cdr3_length: 16
v_call: TRBV7-9
j_call: TRBJ1-3
cdr3_nt: TGTGCCAGCAGCTCGATTACAGGGACCTCTGGAAACACCATATATTTT
cdr3_aa: CASSSITGTSGNTIYF

clone_size: -
d_call: -
cdr3_length: 13
v_call: TRBV27
j_call: TRBJ1-1
cdr3_nt: TGTGCCAGCAGTTTAACGGATAGAAGGGAAGCTTTCTTT
cdr3_aa: CASSLTDRREAFF

clone_size: -
d_call: TRBD1
cdr3_length: 15
v_call: TRBV13
j_call: TRBJ1-2
cdr3_nt: TGTGCCACCGGCTCGGGACAGACACCGGCGGATGGCTACACCTTC
cdr3_aa: CATGSGQTPADGYTF

clone_size: -
d_call: TRBD2
cdr3_length: 17
v_call: TRBV5-1
j_call: TRBJ2-7
cdr3_nt: TGCGCCAGCAGCTTGGCATCGAGAGCGGGAGGTACCTACGAGCAGTACTTC
cdr3_aa: CASSLASRAGGTYEQYF

clone_size: -
d_call: -
cdr3_length: 17
v_call: TRBV27
j_call: TRBJ2-7
cdr3_nt: TGTGCCAGCAGTTTCTACCCTGTACCCGGACAGAGTTACGAGCAGTACTTC
cdr3_aa: CASSFYPVPGQSYEQYF

clone_size: -
d_call: -
cdr3_length: 14
v_call: TRBV27
j_call: TRBJ2-1
cdr3_nt: TGTGCCAGCAGTTTAATCGGGACAAACAATGAGCAGTTCTTC
cdr3_aa: CASSLIGTNNEQFF

clone_size: -
d_call: TRBD1
cdr3_length: 13
v_call: TRBV7-3
j_call: TRBJ2-1
cdr3_nt: TGTGCCAGCAGCCCGGGACAGGGTAATGAGCAGTTCTTC
cdr3_aa: CASSPGQGNEQFF

clone_size: -
d_call: TRBD2
cdr3_length: 17
v_call: TRBV9
j_call: TRBJ2-3
cdr3_nt: TGTGCCAGCAGCCCTACCGGGACTAGCGGACTCACAGATACGCAGTATTTT
cdr3_aa: CASSPTGTSGLTDTQYF

clone_size: -
d_call: -
cdr3_length: 12
v_call: TRBV5-4
j_call: TRBJ2-7
cdr3_nt: TGTGCCAGCAGCTTGTTCTCCTACGAGCAGTACTTC
cdr3_aa: CASSLFSYEQYF

clone_size: -
d_call: TRBD1
cdr3_length: 19
v_call: TRBV4-2
j_call: TRBJ2-7
cdr3_nt: TGTGCCAGCAGCCAAGATCTCGCAGGGGGCATTCAGACCCCCTCCGAGCAGTACTTC
cdr3_aa: CASSQDLAGGIQTPSEQYF

clone_size: few
d_call: -
cdr3_length: 10
v_call: TRBV30
j_call: TRBJ1-5
cdr3_nt: TGTGCCTATGAAAATCAGCCCCAGCATTTT
cdr3_aa: CAYENQPQHF

clone_size: -
d_call: -
cdr3_length: 14
v_call: TRBV29-1
j_call: TRBJ2-7
cdr3_nt: TGCAGCGTTGAACTGTCGCAGGGATACTACGAGCAGTACTTC
cdr3_aa: CSVELSQGYYEQYF

clone_size: -
d_call: TRBD1
cdr3_length: 17
v_call: TRBV7-8
j_call: TRBJ2-1
cdr3_nt: TGTGCCAGCAGCGCCCCCGGGGGACAGGGGGCGGTCAATGAGCAGTTCTTC
cdr3_aa: CASSAPGGQGAVNEQFF

clone_size: -
d_call: -
cdr3_length: 14
v_call: TRBV7-7
j_call: TRBJ2-2
cdr3_nt: TGTGCCAGCAGCTTAGGTGTAAGCACCGGGGAGCTGTTTTTT
cdr3_aa: CASSLGVSTGELFF

clone_size: -
d_call: TRBD1
cdr3_length: 15
v_call: TRBV5-6
j_call: TRBJ2-4
cdr3_nt: TGTGCCAGCAGCTTTACAGGGGGCGCAGCGAACATTCAGTACTTC
cdr3_aa: CASSFTGGAANIQYF

clone_size: -
d_call: -
cdr3_length: 15
v_call: TRBV19
j_call: TRBJ2-2
cdr3_nt: TGTGCCAGTAGCACTCGGGACCTCAACACCGGGGAGCTGTTTTTT
cdr3_aa: CASSTRDLNTGELFF

clone_size: -
d_call: -
cdr3_length: 18
v_call: TRBV4-1
j_call: TRBJ2-6
cdr3_nt: TGCGCCAGCACCCCCTACCACGTGGGGGTCTCTGGGGCCAACGTCCTGACTTTC
cdr3_aa: CASTPYHVGVSGANVLTF

clone_size: -
d_call: TRBD2
cdr3_length: 19
v_call: TRBV13
j_call: TRBJ2-6
cdr3_nt: TGTGCCAGCAGCGAATGGGGACTAGCGGATAGCTCTGGGGCCAACGTCCTGACTTTC
cdr3_aa: CASSEWGLADSSGANVLTF

clone_size: -
d_call: -
cdr3_length: 15
v_call: TRBV5-1
j_call: TRBJ1-2
cdr3_nt: TGCGCCAGCAGCGTACTCGACAGGCCTAAATATGGCTACACCTTC
cdr3_aa: CASSVLDRPKYGYTF

clone_size: -
d_call: TRBD1
cdr3_length: 14
v_call: TRBV29-1
j_call: TRBJ1-1
cdr3_nt: TGCAGCGTGGTGACAGGGTATAGGCACACTGAAGCTTTCTTT
cdr3_aa: CSVVTGYRHTEAFF

clone_size: -
d_call: TRBD1
cdr3_length: 16
v_call: TRBV19
j_call: TRBJ1-2
cdr3_nt: TGTGCCAGTAGTCCCCGGGTGGAAGGGGGCTTCTATGGCTACACCTTC
cdr3_aa: CASSPRVEGGFYGYTF

clone_size: once
d_call: TRBD1
cdr3_length: 14
v_call: TRBV27
j_call: TRBJ2-7
cdr3_nt: TGTGCCAGCAATTCCGGGACAGGCGCTGACGAGCAGTACTTC
cdr3_aa: CASNSGTGADEQYF

clone_size: -
d_call: TRBD2
cdr3_length: 18
v_call: TRBV7-3
j_call: TRBJ2-5
cdr3_nt: TGTGCCAGCAGCGCGGGGACTAGCGGGATCTTATCTTCAGAGACCCAGTACTTC
cdr3_aa: CASSAGTSGILSSETQYF

clone_size: -
d_call: -
cdr3_length: 14
v_call: TRBV28
j_call: TRBJ1-1
cdr3_nt: TGTGCCAGCAGTTTATTCCGACAAAACCTAGAAGCTTTCTTT
cdr3_aa: CASSLFRQNLEAFF

clone_size: -
d_call: TRBD2
cdr3_length: 16
v_call: TRBV14
j_call: TRBJ2-7
cdr3_nt: TGTGCCAGCAGCCAAGAGAAGACTAGCGGGAGTCCCGAGCAGTACTTC
cdr3_aa: CASSQEKTSGSPEQYF

clone_size: -
d_call: -
cdr3_length: 15
v_call: TRBV9
j_call: TRBJ1-5
cdr3_nt: TGTGCCAGCAGCGCAGGAGCTTCGGGGAGCCAGCCCCAGCATTTT
cdr3_aa: CASSAGASGSQPQHF

clone_size: -
d_call: -
cdr3_length: 16
v_call: TRBV15
j_call: TRBJ2-2
cdr3_nt: TGTGCCATCAGTCTCTTACCCGGAGGAGGCACCGGGGAGCTGTTTTTT
cdr3_aa: CAISLLPGGGTGELFF

clone_size: -
d_call: -
cdr3_length: 14
v_call: TRBV9
j_call: TRBJ2-3
cdr3_nt: TGTGCCAGCAGCGTAGGACAGAACACAGATACGCAGTATTTT
cdr3_aa: CASSVGQNTDTQYF

clone_size: once
d_call: TRBD2
cdr3_length: 18
v_call: TRBV7-8
j_call: TRBJ2-5
cdr3_nt: TGTGCCAGCAGCTTAGTGGGAGCGCGGGAGGGCCTGGGAGAGACCCAGTACTTC
cdr3_aa: CASSLVGAREGLGETQYF

clone_size: -
d_call: TRBD2
cdr3_length: 15
v_call: TRBV28
j_call: TRBJ2-7
cdr3_nt: TGTGCCAGCAGCCCCCGGGGGGGGAGATCCTACGAGCAGTACTTC
cdr3_aa: CASSPRGGRSYEQYF

clone_size: -
d_call: -
cdr3_length: 13
v_call: TRBV18
j_call: TRBJ2-7
cdr3_nt: TGTGCCAGCTTTAGCCTCTCCTCCTACGAGCAGTACTTC
cdr3_aa: CASFSLSSYEQYF

clone_size: -
d_call: TRBD1
cdr3_length: 16
v_call: TRBV28
j_call: TRBJ2-7
cdr3_nt: TGTGCCAGCAGTCCAACAGCGAGACAGGGGGCCCACGAGCAGTACTTC
cdr3_aa: CASSPTARQGAHEQYF

clone_size: -
d_call: -
cdr3_length: 13
v_call: TRBV14
j_call: TRBJ2-7
cdr3_nt: TGTGCCAGCAGCCCTGACAGACTCTACGAGCAGTACTTC
cdr3_aa: CASSPDRLYEQYF

clone_size: -
d_call: -
cdr3_length: 18
v_call: TRBV7-9
j_call: TRBJ1-2
cdr3_nt: TGTGCCAGCAGCCACGGGATGATATCGGTACAGGCTAACTATGGCTACACCTTC
cdr3_aa: CASSHGMISVQANYGYTF

clone_size: -
d_call: -
cdr3_length: 14
v_call: TRBV25-1
j_call: TRBJ2-7
cdr3_nt: TGTGCCAGCAGAGACCCGACACCCTCCTACGAGCAGTACTTC
cdr3_aa: CASRDPTPSYEQYF

clone_size: once
d_call: -
cdr3_length: 14
v_call: TRBV5-5
j_call: TRBJ1-4
cdr3_nt: TGTGCCAGCAGCCGGGCAGCCCTTGAGGTGGAACTGTTTTTT
cdr3_aa: CASSRAALEVELFF

clone_size: -
d_call: -
cdr3_length: 16
v_call: TRBV9
j_call: TRBJ2-2
cdr3_nt: TGTGCCAGCAGCGTAGAGCAGGATACGAACACCGGGGAGCTGTTTTTT
cdr3_aa: CASSVEQDTNTGELFF

clone_size: -
d_call: TRBD2
cdr3_length: 15
v_call: TRBV4-1
j_call: TRBJ2-1
cdr3_nt: TGCGCCAGCAGCCACACGGGACTAGCGAGCAATGAGCAGTTCTTC
cdr3_aa: CASSHTGLASNEQFF

clone_size: -
d_call: -
cdr3_length: 12
v_call: TRBV15
j_call: TRBJ2-7
cdr3_nt: TGTGCCACCAGCAGAGATTATCACGAGCAGTACTTC
cdr3_aa: CATSRDYHEQYF

clone_size: -
d_call: -
cdr3_length: 12
v_call: TRBV7-9
j_call: TRBJ2-7
cdr3_nt: TGTGCCAGCAGCTTAGCGGACCGAGGGCAGTACTTC
cdr3_aa: CASSLADRGQYF

clone_size: -
d_call: -
cdr3_length: 15
v_call: TRBV30
j_call: TRBJ1-1
cdr3_nt: TGTGCCTGGACGGGAGGGGTTTCGGTGAGGACTGAAGCTTTCTTT
cdr3_aa: CAWTGGVSVRTEAFF

clone_size: -
d_call: -
cdr3_length: 14
v_call: TRBV27
j_call: TRBJ1-5
cdr3_nt: TGTGCCAGCAGTTTATTGGGACCTTATCAGCCCCAGCATTTT
cdr3_aa: CASSLLGPYQPQHF

clone_size: -
d_call: -
cdr3_length: 14
v_call: TRBV4-3
j_call: TRBJ2-7
cdr3_nt: TGCGCCAGCAGCCAAGTTGGGAGCTCCTACGAGCAGTACTTC
cdr3_aa: CASSQVGSSYEQYF

clone_size: -
d_call: TRBD2
cdr3_length: 15
v_call: TRBV29-1
j_call: TRBJ2-1
cdr3_nt: TGCAGCGTAAAGAGGGCTAGCGGGGCCTTCTCTGAGCAGTTCTTC
cdr3_aa: CSVKRASGAFSEQFF